This T cell receptor beta chain stems from a study of blood T cell repertoires in COVID-19. J gave up 1 base and V 0 bases, and 6 bases lay outside the gene matches. The V gene's germline CDR1 is MGHRA and CDR2 YSYEKL. The CDR3 extends over 17 amino acids. Assay: immunoSEQ multiplex PCR; the TCRdb copy retains only in-frame clones and omits some. The top ten clones hold over 6.5% of a sample with roughly 120,000 clones, over 60% of them seen once. The receptor's source is a human donor in a cohort sampled during active COVID-19. The rearrangement links TRBV4-1 to TRBJ2-1, with 7 nucleotides matching TRBD2. The specimen sequenced was peripheral blood. The CDR3 coding sequence is TGCGCCAGCAGCCAAGATCTTCCTAGCGGTTCCTACAATGAGCAGTTCTTC. Encoded protein: CASSQDLPSGSYNEQFF.